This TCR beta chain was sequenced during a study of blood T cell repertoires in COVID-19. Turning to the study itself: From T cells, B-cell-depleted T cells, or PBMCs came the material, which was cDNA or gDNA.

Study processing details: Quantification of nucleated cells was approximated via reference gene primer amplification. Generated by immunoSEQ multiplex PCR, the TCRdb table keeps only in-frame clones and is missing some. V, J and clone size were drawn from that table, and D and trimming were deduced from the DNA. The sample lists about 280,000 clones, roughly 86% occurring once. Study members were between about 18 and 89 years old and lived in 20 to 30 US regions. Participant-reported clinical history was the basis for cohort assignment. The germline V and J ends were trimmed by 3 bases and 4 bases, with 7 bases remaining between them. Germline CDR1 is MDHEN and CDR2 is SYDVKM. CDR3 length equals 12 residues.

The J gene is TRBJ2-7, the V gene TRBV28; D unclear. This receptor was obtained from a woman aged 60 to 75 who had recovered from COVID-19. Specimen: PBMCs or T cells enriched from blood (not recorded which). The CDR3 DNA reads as TGTGCCAGCAGTTTTTTTGTATACGAGCAGTACTTC. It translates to CASSFFVYEQYF.